What follows is one T cell receptor beta chain and its context. This entry belongs to a study of blood T cell repertoires in COVID-19. Whole-study context: From the United States, Italy and Spain came samples of acute and convalescent COVID-19. PBMCs, B-cell-depleted T cells, or T cells provided the cDNA or gDNA that made up the material.

Original handling: Reference gene primer amplification gave estimated nucleated cell counts. Profiling relied on immunoSEQ multiplex PCR, and the TCRdb table lists in-frame clones only, not all of them. Clone size and V and J calls were adopted from that table, with D and trimming inferred from the DNA. The table records 97,000 or so clones, around nine tenths of them present only once. CDR3 size: 16 residues. Germline CDR1 reads SGHRS; CDR2 reads YFSETQ. The germline V and J ends were trimmed by 2 bases and 3 bases, with 15 bases remaining between them. The receptor's source is a man aged 55 to 70 with acute or convalescent COVID-19. Sequencing input: peripheral blood. The rearrangement joins TRBV5-1 to TRBJ1-5; D unresolved. Written as DNA, the CDR3 is TGCGCCAGCAGCTTTGGTCCTGAGGTGGACAATCAGCCCCAGCATTTT. Residues: CASSFGPEVDNQPQHF. Supplemented by reference TRBV5-1 and TRBJ1-5, the full variable domain reads KAGVTQTPRYLIKTRGQQVTLSCSPISGHRSVSWYQQTPGQGLQFLFEYFSETQRNKGNFPGRFSGRQFSNSRSEMNVSTLELGDSALYLCASSFGPEVDNQPQHFGDGTRLSIL.